The source of this TCR beta chain is a study of control samples from healthy donors and cancer patients. The junction had 6 bases not matched to a gene; V was cut back by 3 bases and J by 7 bases. Germline values: CDR1 LGHDT, CDR2 YNNKEL (reference sequence). The CDR3 has 15 amino acids. Libraries were prepared by immunoSEQ multiplex PCR; TCRdb keeps only in-frame clonotypes and omits some of them. This table has about 230,000 clones, around 80% appearing once. The chain is built from TRBV3-1 (or the pseudogene TRBV3-2) and TRBJ2-1; 10 positions agree with TRBD2. Material: PBMCs. The TCR sequence derives from a woman aged 60 to 75 with lung cancer. CDR3 in DNA: TGTGCCAGCAGCCAGAGAAGCGGGGGGGGGAATGAGCAGTTCTTC. Encoded protein: CASSQRSGGGNEQFF.